This TCR beta chain derives from a study of T cells after yellow fever vaccination (dated by TCRdb to 2018 to 2020). Turning to the overall study: The SMART-Seq v4 Ultra Low Input RNA kit was used to prepare libraries from fractions with low cell numbers. Bulk TCR alpha and beta repertoires were sequenced longitudinally to track T-cell clones before and after primary and booster YFV17D yellow fever vaccination. Two healthy male donors made up the cohort, one aged 18 to 29 years and the other aged 30 to 39 years. Blood was drawn at multiple timepoints before and after primary and secondary immunization, with bulk PBMC replicates and cell subsets isolated. The paper's findings and limits, for the study overall: Computational filtering was needed because FACS-sorted repertoires could contain abundant contaminating clonotypes from the bulk population. Because the study included only a couple of donors, the extent to which the findings can be generalized is limited. The secondary T-cell response was weaker than the primary response but faster, peaking on day 5 instead of day 15. A small share of clonotypes occurred in both CD4 and CD8 compartments, likely arising from convergent recombination. Most clones expanded after primary vaccination (around 96% of CD4 and approximately 90% of CD8) were re-detected after the booster, suggesting that broad memory maintenance occurred.

Reading the germline V gene (reference sequence) gives CDR1 MNHEY and CDR2 SMNVEV. From the cysteine up to the phenylalanine, the CDR3 has a length of 14 residues. Only the CDR3 region is kept as DNA, spanning 42 bases read in frame from base 1. The V end loses 1 base and the J end loses 6 bases, and a stretch of 12 bases separates them. The treatment or condition label, as the study defines it: live attenuated yellow fever vaccine strain. A standard Ficoll-Paque protocol was used to isolate PBMCs from peripheral blood. Dynabeads CD4 and CD8 positive selection kits were used to isolate CD4 and CD8 T-cell fractions. TriZol was used to extract RNA from bulk PBMCs, CD4 and CD8 fractions, and dextramer-positive and dextramer-negative fractions. Synthesis of TCR cDNA relied on 5'RACE template switching, a step that introduced a universal primer site along with unique molecular identifiers. Priming of cDNA synthesis was performed from both the TCR alpha and TCR beta constant segments. Library amplification involved two PCR steps, and the second step added sample barcodes and sequencing adapters. Sequencing of libraries was done on Illumina HiSeq 2500 (2x100 bp) or NovaSeq (2x150 bp). The published analysis was carried out like this. Reads were demultiplexed and collapsed into UMI consensus sequences with MIGEC, and V(D)J alignment was performed with MiXCR. Vaccine-responding clonotypes were identified with edgeR using replicate PBMC samples, with FDR below 0.01 and a log2 fold change above 5 up to day 15 being required. Each bulk clonotype was labeled CD4 or CD8 based on which sequenced repertoire, CD4 or CD8, contained the clonotype at higher abundance. TCRdb took the public reads, trimmed them with fastp at Q25, ran MiXCR for clone calling and kept in-frame beta chains. A single entry per CDR3 protein holds the most common genes and DNA from its merged rows. The V and J calls, along with clone size, are taken from TCRdb and not from the paper's own processing. The sample table records some 68,000 distinct CDR3 sequences; more than 6.5% of these occur just once. 37% of the sample goes to the ten largest clones.

This clonotype has a count of ten or more. Its recognized antigen is unknown. Base qualities are not at hand, and no much larger clone is one base apart. The chain is assembled from TRBV27 and TRBJ1-2, and perhaps TRBD1 as D gene, on 5 matching bases. The source is a man aged 18 to 29 who received the YFV17D yellow fever vaccine. The sample consisted of CD8+ T cells sorted from PBMCs, taken roughly seven weeks after the first yellow fever vaccination. The CDR3 reads CASSLLGQGDGYTF. The base sequence is TGTGCCAGCAGTTTATTAGGTCAGGGAGATGGCTACACCTTC.